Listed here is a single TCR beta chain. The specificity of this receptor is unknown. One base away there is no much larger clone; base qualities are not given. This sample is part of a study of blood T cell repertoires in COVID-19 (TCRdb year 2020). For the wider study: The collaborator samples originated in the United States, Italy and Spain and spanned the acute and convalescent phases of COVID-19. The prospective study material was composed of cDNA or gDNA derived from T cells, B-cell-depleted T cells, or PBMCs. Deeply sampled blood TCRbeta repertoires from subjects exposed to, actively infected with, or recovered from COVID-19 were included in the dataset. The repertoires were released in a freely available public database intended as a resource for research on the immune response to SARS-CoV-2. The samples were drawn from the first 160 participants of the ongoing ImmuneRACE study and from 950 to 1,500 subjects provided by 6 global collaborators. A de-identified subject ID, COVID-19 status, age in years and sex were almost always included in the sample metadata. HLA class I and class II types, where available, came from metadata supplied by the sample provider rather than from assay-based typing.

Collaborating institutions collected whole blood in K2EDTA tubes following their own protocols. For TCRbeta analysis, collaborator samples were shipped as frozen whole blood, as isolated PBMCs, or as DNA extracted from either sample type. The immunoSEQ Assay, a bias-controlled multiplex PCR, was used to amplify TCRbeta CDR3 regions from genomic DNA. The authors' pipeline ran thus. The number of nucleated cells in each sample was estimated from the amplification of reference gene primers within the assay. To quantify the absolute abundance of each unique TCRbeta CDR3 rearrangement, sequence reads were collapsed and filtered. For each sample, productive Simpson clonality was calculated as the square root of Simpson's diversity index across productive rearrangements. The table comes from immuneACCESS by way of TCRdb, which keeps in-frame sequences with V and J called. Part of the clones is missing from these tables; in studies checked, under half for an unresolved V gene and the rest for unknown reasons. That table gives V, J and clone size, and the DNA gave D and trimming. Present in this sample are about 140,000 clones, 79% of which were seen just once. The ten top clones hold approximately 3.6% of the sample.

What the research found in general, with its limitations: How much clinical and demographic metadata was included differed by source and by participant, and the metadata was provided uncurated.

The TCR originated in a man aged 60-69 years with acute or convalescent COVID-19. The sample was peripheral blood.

The DNA is TGTGCCACCAGGAGCGGCGGAGGCTCCTACAATGAGCAGTTCTTC. It specifies CATRSGGGSYNEQFF. The sequence joins TRBV24-1 to TRBJ2-1, with a tentative D gene TRBD2 over 5 matching bases. From a lookup of the germline V gene, CDR1 and CDR2 are KGHDR and SFDVKD. V sheds 7 bases and J sheds 0 bases, leaving 12 bases between their ends. The CDR3, cysteine through phenylalanine, is 15 amino acids long. Kept here is only the CDR3 DNA, which spans 45 bases and is read in frame from base 1.